This entry lists 6 T cell receptor beta chains sequenced from one sample in a study of PD-1 blockade in classical Hodgkin lymphoma. Sequencing used immunoSEQ multiplex PCR; TCRdb keeps in-frame clones, though not all of them. The sample consists of thousands of clones, about 72% of them appearing once. Time point in this sample: cycle 4 day 1 (C4D1), after six to seven weeks of nivolumab. Relapse was seen in all patients after autologous stem cell transplantation, and brentuximab vedotin exposure was variable. Negative selection with magnets was how CD8+ T cells were isolated from the thawed PBMCs. The starting material was CD8+ T cells from blood, obtained before the fourth cycle of nivolumab. Receptors originate from a human donor with classical Hodgkin lymphoma.

The chain uses TRBV2 and TRBJ1-4; no firm D call. Looked up from germline, CDR1 is SNHLY and CDR2 is FYNNEI. Trimming removed 6 bases at V and 5 bases at J, with 13 bases between. The CDR3 runs 14 residues. The CDR3 region has the DNA TGTGCCAGCAGAGAACCAGGCTCAAATGAAAAACTGTTTTTT. Translation: CASREPGSNEKLFF. Filled out from reference TRBV2 and TRBJ1-4, the complete variable domain reads EPEVTQTPSHQVTQMGQEVILRCVPISNHLYFYWYRQILGQKVEFLVSFYNNEISEKSEIFDDQFSVERPDGSNFTLKIRSTKLEDSAMYFCASREPGSNEKLFFGSGTQLSVL.

This clone was seen a few times. The V gene is TRBV10-3, the J gene TRBJ1-1; no reliable D call. The V gene's germline CDR1 is ENHRY and CDR2 SYGVKD. V lost 2 bases to trimming and J lost 0 bases, with 16 bases between them. This CDR3 is built from 17 residues. CDR3 loop: CAISEVWVSLMNTEAFF. CDR3 DNA: TGTGCCATCAGTGAGGTATGGGTCAGCCTTATGAACACTGAAGCTTTCTTT.

V gene TRBV2 combines with J gene TRBJ2-3; D possibly uses TRBD1 or TRBD2 (6 bases each). Trimming left V 0 bases short and J 6 bases short, with 22 bases between. The CDR3 has 18 amino acids. CDR1 SNHLY and CDR2 FYNNEI come from the germline V gene. The DNA for the CDR3 is TGTGCCAGCAGTGAAGCGCTTCGTCACTGGCGGGACACTGATACGCAGTATTTT. This codes for CASSEALRHWRDTDTQYF.

This clone has only one observation. V usage is TRBV6-5 and J usage is TRBJ2-7; D is perhaps TRBD1 or TRBD2 (6 bases each). Germline-derived CDR1 and CDR2 are MNHEY and SVGAGI. The V and J ends lost 6 bases and 4 bases respectively, with 19 bases between them. The CDR3 extends over 15 amino acids. The CDR3 DNA is TGTGCCAGCAGCCCCCTAGGGGGGAGAGAGTACGAGCAGTACTTC. This encodes CASSPLGGREYEQYF.

The J gene is TRBJ2-3, the V gene TRBV7-9, with D possibly matching TRBD2 (5 bases). Germline V gene lookup returns CDR1 SEHNR and CDR2 FQNEAQ (reference sequence). Trimming removed 4 bases from V and 0 bases from J, with 11 bases in between. The length of the CDR3 is 15 residues. The CDR3 sequence is CASSSKRTSTDTQYF. The CDR3 DNA follows: TGTGCCAGCAGCTCGAAAAGGACTAGCACAGATACGCAGTATTTT.

The rearrangement links TRBV9 to TRBJ2-7, with D tentatively TRBD1 or TRBD2 (5 bases each). Germline V gives CDR1 SGDLS, CDR2 YYNGEE. The CDR3 consists of 15 residues. V lost 0 bases and J lost 2, with 12 bases in between. The CDR3: CASSVEPGLTYEQYF. The CDR3 DNA follows: TGTGCCAGCAGCGTAGAACCGGGGCTGACCTACGAGCAGTACTTC.